What follows are 24 T cell receptor beta chains derived from one specimen sequenced in a study of cytomegalovirus exposure and HLA in healthy donors (dated by TCRdb to about 2017). Library construction relied on the immunoSEQ multiplex PCR assay. A mixture of 60 forward primers for TCR Vbeta segments and 13 reverse primers for TCR Jbeta segments was used in the multiplex PCR. The table was pulled from immuneACCESS by TCRdb, which kept in-frame rearrangements only. Such tables lose some clones; where checked, under half of the loss comes from unresolved V genes, and the rest has no known cause. This sample holds around 170,000 clones; around 83% were observed only once. Under 0.9% of the sample lies in the top ten. Sequencing input: PBMCs. These receptors originate from a woman between 18 and 29 years old in good health and CMV-seronegative.

This clone was detected a few times. V usage is TRBV5-6 and J usage is TRBJ2-2; perhaps TRBD1 as D (6 bases). Per germline, CDR1 SGHDT and CDR2 YYEEEE. The V end was cut by 2 bases, the J end by 11 bases, with 10 bases between. This CDR3 has 12 amino acids. This CDR3 is CASSFQGPELFF. In nucleotides, the CDR3 is TGTGCCAGCAGCTTCCAGGGGCCCGAGCTGTTTTTT. Supplemented by reference TRBV5-6 and TRBJ2-2, the full variable domain reads DAGVTQSPTHLIKTRGQQVTLRCSPKSGHDTVSWYQQALGQGPQFIFQYYEEEERQRGNFPDRFSGHQFPNYSSELNVNALLLGDSALYLCASSFQGPELFFGEGSRLTVL.

The chain carries TRBV2 and TRBJ1-1; D unclear. Trimming took off 0 bases at V and 6 bases at J, with 8 bases between the two ends. The germline CDR1 and CDR2 sequences are SNHLY and FYNNEI. The CDR3 consists of 13 residues. The CDR3 coding sequence is TGTGCCAGCAGTGAAGCGCTTCTAGCTGAAGCTTTCTTT. Translating it yields CASSEALLAEAFF.

The chain joins TRBV18 to TRBJ1-4; the match to TRBD1 covers 9 bases. The germline V gene has CDR1 KGHSH and CDR2 LQKENI. This CDR3 is built from 15 residues. The J segment lost 6 bases and the V segment lost 1 base, leaving 3 bases of the junction unmatched. The CDR3 bases are TGTGCCAGCTCACCACGCAGGACAGGGGATGAAAAACTGTTTTTT. Its protein is CASSPRRTGDEKLFF.

The chain couples TRBV27 to TRBJ1-2; tentative D call: TRBD1 (5 bases). Trimming stripped 11 bases from V and 8 bases from J, with 15 bases between. Germline CDR1 is MNHEY and CDR2 is SMNVEV (reference sequence). The CDR3 has 11 amino acids. The CDR3 spells CAVKGAHGYTF. CDR3 DNA: TGTGCCGTCAAAGGGGCGCACGGCTACACCTTC.

This clone showed up just once. V gene TRBV30 combines with J gene TRBJ2-7, with D hard to call. V was cut by 2 bases and J by 2 bases, with 7 bases left in between. Germline-derived CDR1 and CDR2 are GTSNPN and SVGIG (reference sequence). The CDR3 length is 12 residues. The CDR3 loop is CAWSHRAYEQYF. In DNA, the CDR3 is TGTGCCTGGAGTCATAGAGCCTACGAGCAGTACTTC.

The CDR3, as DNA: TGTGCCAGCAGCGCCATGCCGGGACTAGCGGGGGAGACCCAGTACTTC. Its translation: CASSAMPGLAGETQYF. The V and J genes are TRBV9 and TRBJ2-5, with TRBD2 identical over 13 bases. The germline gives CDR1 SGDLS, CDR2 YYNGEE. The CDR3 has 16 residues. Trimming cost V 3 bases and J 5 bases; bases outside gene matches: 7.

The chain combines TRBV7-9 with TRBJ2-1; no clear D gene. Germline V CDR1 and CDR2: SEHNR, FQNEAQ (reference sequence). V gave up 0 bases and J gave up 8 bases, with 11 bases separating them. The CDR3 spans 14 residues. DNA of the CDR3: TGTGCCAGCAGCTTAGCGGGCCCGTTGGATGAGCAGTTCTTC. This sequence encodes CASSLAGPLDEQFF.

J is TRBJ1-5 and V is TRBV19, with 10 bases identical to TRBD1. The CDR3 has 15 residues. V lost 4 bases and J lost 6; bases outside the gene matches: 6. Germline CDR1 reads LNHDA; CDR2 reads SQIVND (reference sequence). The CDR3 sequence is CASSTAGQGFQPQHF. CDR3 coding DNA: TGTGCCAGTAGTACCGCGGGACAGGGGTTTCAGCCCCAGCATTTT.

The chain uses TRBV11-2 and TRBJ1-2, with D possibly matching TRBD1 (6 bases). V was clipped by 0 bases and J by 6 bases, with 17 bases between them. CDR3 length: 16 residues. Germline V gene lookup returns CDR1 SGHAT and CDR2 FQNNGV. CDR3 sequence (DNA): TGTGCCAGCAGCTTAGACCCCGACAGGCTTCGGGATGGCTACACCTTC. Encoded protein: CASSLDPDRLRDGYTF.

The J gene is TRBJ1-4, the V gene TRBV6-1; D is uncertain. CDR3 length: 14 residues. Trimming removed 5 bases from V and 8 bases from J, with 15 bases in between. Per the germline V gene, CDR1 is MNHNS and CDR2 is SASEGT. The CDR3 reads CASSTTRVGEKLFF. CDR3 bases: TGTGCCAGCAGTACTACGCGGGTTGGAGAAAAACTGTTTTTT.

The genes are TRBV5-8 and TRBJ1-4; TRBD1 aligns across 11 bases. This CDR3 is built from 17 residues. Germline V gene lookup returns CDR1 SGHTS and CDR2 YDEGEE. V lost 1 base and J lost 10; bases outside the gene matches: 12. The CDR3: CASSLQNIGTGGGKLFF. DNA of the CDR3: TGTGCCAGCAGCTTGCAAAATATCGGGACAGGGGGAGGAAAACTGTTTTTT.

This clone was observed once. The V gene is TRBV7-2, the J gene TRBJ1-2; D gene unclear. The CDR3 spans 15 residues. The ends were cut back, 2 bases at V and 0 bases at J, with 10 bases in the middle. CDR1 is SGHTA, CDR2 FQGNSA, per germline. CDR3 in DNA: TGTGCCAGCAGCTTAAGGCGGGAGTCTAACTATGGCTACACCTTC. The encoded protein is CASSLRRESNYGYTF.

The chain couples TRBV27 to TRBJ2-2; 9 bases are shared with TRBD1. Germline assignment: CDR1 MNHEY and CDR2 SMNVEV (reference sequence). Trimming at V came to 5 bases and at J to 7 bases, leaving 11 bases not matched to a gene. The CDR3 is 16 amino acids. The DNA of the CDR3 is TGTGCCAGCAGTGATGGAGGGACAGGGTTTTTCGGGGAGCTGTTTTTT. Its translation: CASSDGGTGFFGELFF.

The V and J genes are TRBV28 and TRBJ1-1; D is uncertain. The CDR3 contains 14 residues. The V gene's germline CDR1 is MDHEN and CDR2 SYDVKM. The V and J ends lost 4 bases and 0 bases respectively, with 9 bases between them. This CDR3 reads CASSSGWMNTEAFF. The DNA of the CDR3 is TGTGCCAGCAGTTCGGGGTGGATGAACACTGAAGCTTTCTTT.

V is TRBV6-1 and J is TRBJ2-1; D not certain. Germline V gene sequence: CDR1 MNHNS, CDR2 SASEGT. With 2 bases removed from V and 8 bases from J, the gap between germline ends came to 4 bases. The CDR3 has 11 residues. The CDR3 DNA reads TGTGCCAGCAGTGAACGCGATGAGCAGTTCTTC. It translates to CASSERDEQFF.

This chain uses TRBV18 with TRBJ1-2, with TRBD1 identical over 9 bases. The CDR3 runs to 18 residues. In germline, CDR1 is KGHSH, CDR2 LQKENI. V shed 1 base, J shed 0 bases, and the junction held 9 bases outside the gene matches. The CDR3 DNA reads as TGTGCCAGCTCACCACAAGGGACAGGGTTTATTTCTAACTATGGCTACACCTTC. Protein sequence: CASSPQGTGFISNYGYTF. The variable domain in full, completed from reference TRBV18 and TRBJ1-2, reads NAGVMQNPRHLVRRRGQEARLRCSPMKGHSHVYWYRQLPEEGLKFMVYLQKENIIDESGMPKERFSAEFPKEGPSILRIQQVVRGDSAAYFCASSPQGTGFISNYGYTFGSGTRLTVV.

The V call is TRBV13, the J call TRBJ2-1; D is undetermined. From germline, CDR1 is PRHDT and CDR2 FYEKMQ (reference sequence). Between the trimmed V and J ends, which lost 5 bases and 0 bases, there was a span of 11 bases. The CDR3 contains 15 residues. The CDR3 reads CASSGSESSYNEQFF. The CDR3 DNA is TGTGCCAGCAGCGGGTCGGAGAGCTCCTACAATGAGCAGTTCTTC.

V and J are TRBV6-6 and TRBJ2-3; 12 bases are shared with TRBD2. The CDR3 is made up of 15 amino acids. J lost 3 bases, V lost 6 bases, and 4 bases had no gene match. Germline CDR1 and CDR2: MNHNY and SVGAGI (reference sequence). The CDR3 spells CASSLGTSGTDTQYF. The CDR3 bases are TGTGCCAGCAGCCTAGGGACTAGCGGGACAGATACGCAGTATTTT.

Only one count was recorded for this clone. The chain is built from TRBV5-1 and TRBJ2-3, with TRBD2 matching 9 bases. CDR1 and CDR2 (germline): SGHRS, YFSETQ. This CDR3 comprises 15 residues. The trim removed 7 bases at V and 1 base at J, leaving 7 bases unmatched. CDR3 nucleotide sequence: TGCGCCAGCTCCCAGGGCGGGGGGGGCACAGATACGCAGTATTTT. Translated: CASSQGGGGTDTQYF.

This chain links TRBV6-5 with TRBJ1-1; TRBD1 matches 7 bases. CDR1 and CDR2 from the germline V gene are MNHEY and SVGAGI. J gave up 0 bases and V 6 bases, and 1 base lay outside the gene matches. This CDR3 is built from 13 residues. The CDR3 reads CASRGQMNTEAFF. In nucleotides, the CDR3 is TGTGCCAGCAGGGGACAGATGAACACTGAAGCTTTCTTT.

The chain uses TRBV7-9 and TRBJ2-7; the match to TRBD2 covers 8 bases. In germline, CDR1 is SEHNR, CDR2 FQNEAQ (reference sequence). The CDR3 totals 15 residues. Germline trimming cut 4 bases from V and 7 bases from J; bases unmatched to any gene: 12. The CDR3 DNA is TGTGCCAGCAGCTCATTTAGCGGGGAGGTGGCTGAGCAGTACTTC. It translates to CASSSFSGEVAEQYF.

The rearrangement links TRBV5-1 to TRBJ2-5; D not certain. The length of the CDR3 is 14 residues. Trimming took 0 bases from V and 3 from J, leaving 9 bases between them. Looked up from germline, CDR1 is SGHRS and CDR2 is YFSETQ. The CDR3 sequence is CASSLEVGKETQYF. In nucleotides, the CDR3 is TGCGCCAGCAGCTTGGAGGTGGGCAAAGAGACCCAGTACTTC.

This clone has more than one count but fewer than ten. This sequence joins TRBV10-3 and TRBJ2-7, with TRBD2 matching 10 bases. J gave up 0 bases and V 4 bases, and 3 bases lay outside the gene matches. This CDR3 has 15 residues. Germline V CDR1 and CDR2: ENHRY, SYGVKD. This chain's CDR3 is CAISGLAGNSYEQYF. The CDR3 DNA reads as TGTGCCATCAGTGGACTAGCGGGCAACTCCTACGAGCAGTACTTC.

The V and J genes are TRBV10-2 and TRBJ1-6; D remains unclear. The CDR3 is made up of 10 amino acids. The V end was cut by 7 bases, the J end by 9 bases, with 4 bases between. Germline assignment: CDR1 WSHSY and CDR2 SAAADI. CDR3 loop: CASNSSPLHF. Here the CDR3 DNA reads TGCGCCAGCAACAGTTCACCCCTCCACTTT.